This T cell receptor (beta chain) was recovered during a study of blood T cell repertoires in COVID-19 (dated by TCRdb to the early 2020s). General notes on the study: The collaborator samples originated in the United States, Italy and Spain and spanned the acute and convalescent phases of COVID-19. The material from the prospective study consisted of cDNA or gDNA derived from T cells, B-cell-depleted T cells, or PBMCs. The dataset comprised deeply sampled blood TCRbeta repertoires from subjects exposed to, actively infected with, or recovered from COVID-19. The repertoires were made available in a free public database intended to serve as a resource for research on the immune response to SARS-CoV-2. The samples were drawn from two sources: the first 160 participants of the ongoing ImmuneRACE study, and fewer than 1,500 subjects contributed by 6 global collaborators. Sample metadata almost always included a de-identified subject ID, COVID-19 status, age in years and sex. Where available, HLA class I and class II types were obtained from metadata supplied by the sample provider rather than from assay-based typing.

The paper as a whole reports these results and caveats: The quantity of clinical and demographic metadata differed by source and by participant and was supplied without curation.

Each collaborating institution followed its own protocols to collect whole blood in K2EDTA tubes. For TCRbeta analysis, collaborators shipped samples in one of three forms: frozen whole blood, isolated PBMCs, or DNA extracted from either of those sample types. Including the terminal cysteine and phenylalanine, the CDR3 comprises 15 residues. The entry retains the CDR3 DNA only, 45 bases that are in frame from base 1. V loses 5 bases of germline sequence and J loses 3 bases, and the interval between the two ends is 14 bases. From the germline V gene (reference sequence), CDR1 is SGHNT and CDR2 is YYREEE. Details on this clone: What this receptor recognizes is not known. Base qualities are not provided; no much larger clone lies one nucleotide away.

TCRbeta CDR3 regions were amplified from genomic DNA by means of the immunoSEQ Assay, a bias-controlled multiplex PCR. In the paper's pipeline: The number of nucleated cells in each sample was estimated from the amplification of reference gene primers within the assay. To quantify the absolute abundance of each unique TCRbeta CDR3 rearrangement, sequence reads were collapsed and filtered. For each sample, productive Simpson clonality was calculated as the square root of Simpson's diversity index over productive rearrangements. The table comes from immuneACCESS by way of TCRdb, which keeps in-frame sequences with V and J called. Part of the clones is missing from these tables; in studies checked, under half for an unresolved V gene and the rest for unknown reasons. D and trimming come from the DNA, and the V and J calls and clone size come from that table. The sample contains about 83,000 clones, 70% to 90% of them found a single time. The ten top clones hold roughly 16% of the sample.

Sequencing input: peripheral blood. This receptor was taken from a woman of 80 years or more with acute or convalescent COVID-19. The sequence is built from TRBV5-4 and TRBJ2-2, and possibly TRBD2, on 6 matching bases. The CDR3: CASSNGGAYTGELFF. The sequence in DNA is TGTGCCAGCAGTAATGGCGGGGCCTACACCGGGGAGCTGTTTTTT. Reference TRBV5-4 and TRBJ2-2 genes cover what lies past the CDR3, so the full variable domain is ETGVTQSPTHLIKTRGQQVTLRCSSQSGHNTVSWYQQALGQGPQFIFQYYREEENGRGNFPPRFSGLQFPNYSSELNVNALELDDSALYLCASSNGGAYTGELFFGEGSRLTVL.